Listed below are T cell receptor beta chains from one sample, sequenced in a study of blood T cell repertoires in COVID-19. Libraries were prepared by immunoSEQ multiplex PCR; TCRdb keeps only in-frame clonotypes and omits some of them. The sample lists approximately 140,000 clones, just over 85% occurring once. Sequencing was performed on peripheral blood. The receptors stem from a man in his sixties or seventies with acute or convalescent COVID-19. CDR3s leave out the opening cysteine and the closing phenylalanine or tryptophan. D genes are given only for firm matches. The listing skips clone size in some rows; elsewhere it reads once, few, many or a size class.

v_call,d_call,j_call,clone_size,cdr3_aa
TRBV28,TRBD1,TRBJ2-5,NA,ASSSRDRGVETQY
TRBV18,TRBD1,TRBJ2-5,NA,ASSPIGTGLSETQY
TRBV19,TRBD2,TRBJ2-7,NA,ASSEREDHEQY
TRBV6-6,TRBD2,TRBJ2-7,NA,ASSYGSASGRGEQY
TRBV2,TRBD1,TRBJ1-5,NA,ASSELGQGTPQH
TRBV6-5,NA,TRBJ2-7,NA,ASIEGRNSYEQY
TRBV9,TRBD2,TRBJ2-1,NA,ASSEPGLGLYNEQF
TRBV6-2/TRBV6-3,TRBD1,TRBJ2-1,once,ASSTRTGLGSRNEQF
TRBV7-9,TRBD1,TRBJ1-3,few,ASAIGTGTAGNTIY
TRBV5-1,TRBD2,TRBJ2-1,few,ASSWGTSGTYNEQF
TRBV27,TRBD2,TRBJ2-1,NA,ASRDSGSWGKQF
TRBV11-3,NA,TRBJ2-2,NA,ASSLGGGSNTGELF
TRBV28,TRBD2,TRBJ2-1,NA,ATEGLLPGGGYNEQF
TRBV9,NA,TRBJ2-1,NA,ASSSHRADSYNEQF
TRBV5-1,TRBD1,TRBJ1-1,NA,ASSSGTGKTEAF
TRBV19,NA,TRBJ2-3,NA,ASSAPSAPSTDTQY
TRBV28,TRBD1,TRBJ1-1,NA,ASRPGGQPNTEAF
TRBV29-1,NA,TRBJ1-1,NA,SYNRVPNTEAF
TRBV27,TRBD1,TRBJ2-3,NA,ASSSGQGLRRTQY
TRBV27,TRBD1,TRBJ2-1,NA,ASRDENGPRGNEQF
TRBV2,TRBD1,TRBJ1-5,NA,ASSRDRGGQPQH
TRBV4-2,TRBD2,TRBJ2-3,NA,ASSQELAGGTDTQY
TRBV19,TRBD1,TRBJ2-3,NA,ASSPQDRAPRTQY
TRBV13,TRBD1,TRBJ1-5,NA,ASSPGDRDWSNQPQH
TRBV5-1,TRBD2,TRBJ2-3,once,ASSLVGSGRTDTQY
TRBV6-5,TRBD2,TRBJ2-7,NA,ASRGLAGMYEQY
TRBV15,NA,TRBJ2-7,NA,ATSRERESYEQY
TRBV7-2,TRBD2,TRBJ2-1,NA,ASSGAGAYNEQF
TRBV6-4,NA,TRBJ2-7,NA,ASSDSDYRDSYEQY
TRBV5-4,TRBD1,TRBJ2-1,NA,ASSFSGTGVNEQF
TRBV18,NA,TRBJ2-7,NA,ASSPSSYEQY
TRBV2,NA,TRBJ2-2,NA,ASSRDNTGELF
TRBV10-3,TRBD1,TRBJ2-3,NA,AISEGQGATDTQY
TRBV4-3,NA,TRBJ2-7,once,ASSQGHTNDEQY
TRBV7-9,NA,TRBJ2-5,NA,ASSLGTPEETQY
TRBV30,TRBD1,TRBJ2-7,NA,AWKPQDRTYEQY